This T cell receptor beta chain was captured in a study of identifying expanded T cells in peripheral blood. The data were produced by immunoSEQ multiplex PCR, yet TCRdb's version contains in-frame clones alone and is incomplete. The sample lists approximately 85,000 clones, 88% seen once, with 15% to 20% in the top ten. Germline trimming cut 3 bases from V and 2 bases from J; bases unmatched to any gene: 7. CDR1 is ENHRY, CDR2 SYGVKD, per germline. The CDR3 runs to 17 residues. During the collection period, no donor immune events like infections were recorded. The sequenced sample consisted of blood. This receptor was identified in a person aged 18 to 69 in good health. The chain employs TRBV10-3 and TRBJ1-3; 10 bases agree with TRBD1. The CDR3 nucleotides read TGTGCCATCAGTGAAAAGGACAGGGGGAATACTGGAAACACCATATATTTT. Encoded protein: CAISEKDRGNTGNTIYF.